This record covers a single T cell receptor (beta chain). Its specificity is unknown. The data derive from a study of cytomegalovirus exposure and HLA in healthy donors. Whole-study results and caveats: The study recorded over 150 TCR beta chains that were cytomegalovirus-associated.

The primer mix had 60 Vbeta and 13 Jbeta primers. Only in-frame clones appear in the TCRdb table, and some are missing; sequencing was by immunoSEQ multiplex PCR. The listing records 100,000 or so clones. The sequence was collected from a woman younger than 45 in good health and CMV-seronegative. Sequenced: PBMCs.

The CDR3 spells CASSHRDNSYEQYF. The CDR3 DNA reads TGTGCCAGCAGTCACCGGGACAATTCCTACGAGCAGTACTTC. The chain employs TRBV28 and TRBJ2-7; weak D call: TRBD1 (6 bases). The CDR3 contains 14 residues. Germline V CDR1 and CDR2: MDHEN, SYDVKM. V lost 5 bases to trimming and J lost 1 base, with 12 bases between them.